This TCR beta chain was sequenced for a study of monozygotic twins with inflammatory bowel disease. TCRdb re-called the 5' RACE reads; every CDR3 protein appears as one record, without DNA. The listing records more than 85,000 distinct CDR3 sequences. This clonotype originated in a human donor with ulcerative colitis or Crohn's disease, or a healthy co-twin of an affected twin (not recorded which). The sequencing sample was made of blood.

The chain's CDR3 is CASSLTELAVGTQYF. V usage is TRBV7-9 and J usage is TRBJ2-3; no DNA is available, so the TRBD2 call from TCRdb remains unchecked. The CDR3 has 15 amino acids. In germline, CDR1 is SEHNR, CDR2 FQNEAQ (reference sequence). The variable domain in full, with the rest retrieved from reference TRBV7-9 and TRBJ2-3, is DTGVSQNPRHKITKRGQNVTFRCDPISEHNRLYWYRQTLGQGPEFLTYFQNEAQLEKSRLLSDRFSAERPKGSFSTLEIQRTEQGDSAMYLCASSLTELAVGTQYFGPGTRLTVL.